The 30 T cell receptor beta chains below all came from one sample that was sequenced in a study of shared clonotypes between healthy human individuals (dated by TCRdb to 2018 to 2020). CD8 naive samples consisted of CD45RO-negative cells that were positively selected for CCR7, yielding a CD45RA+CCR7+ population without TemRA cells. The library was produced with the immunoSEQ multiplex PCR assay. In its TCRdb copy, this immuneACCESS table keeps in-frame sequences only and misses some clones. Where compared with another copy, unresolved V genes explain less than half of these, and the others have no known cause. The table for this sample lists around 2,000,000 clones; over 85% of them were counted only once. Around 1% of the sample lies in the top ten. The source material was naive CD8+ T cells sorted from blood. The cell subset or site label corresponds to: CD45RA+CCR7+. The receptors were sampled from a man younger than 30 in good health.

The V call is TRBV7-9, the J call TRBJ1-2, with 7 bases lining up with TRBD1. V lost 5 bases to trimming and J lost 8 bases; unmatched junction nucleotides: 17. The V gene's germline CDR1 is SEHNR and CDR2 FQNEAQ (reference sequence). CDR3 length: 16 amino acids. The CDR3 sequence is CASSRKRTGYSEGYTF. The CDR3 DNA is TGTGCCAGCAGCCGAAAAAGGACAGGTTATTCGGAGGGCTACACCTTC.

This rearrangement joins TRBV28 to TRBJ1-6, with a tentative D call TRBD1 (5 bases). CDR3 length: 14 amino acids. Germline CDR1 and CDR2: MDHEN and SYDVKM. V was cut by 3 bases and J by 8 bases, with 11 bases left in between. The CDR3 loop reads CASSLGGGYSPLHF. The CDR3 nucleotides are TGTGCCAGCAGTTTGGGGGGAGGGTATTCACCCCTCCACTTT.

The chain carries TRBV5-6 and TRBJ1-2; D not certain. CDR1 is SGHDT and CDR2 is YYEEEE in the germline V gene. The CDR3 spans 13 residues. V lost 4 bases and J lost 4, with 11 bases in between. The CDR3 loop reads CASSPTDAYGYTF. The CDR3, as DNA: TGTGCCAGCAGCCCCACCGACGCCTATGGCTACACCTTC.

This sequence joins TRBV6-1 and TRBJ1-1; TRBD1 is a possible D gene (5 bases). Germline CDR1 MNHNS, CDR2 SASEGT. The length of the CDR3 is 15 residues. V was shortened by 2 bases and J by 2 bases, with 12 bases between the two germline ends. CDR3 amino acids: CASSEWGKDNTEAFF. The CDR3 nucleotides read TGTGCCAGCAGTGAATGGGGGAAAGACAACACTGAAGCTTTCTTT.

The rearrangement links TRBV9 to TRBJ1-3; the match to TRBD1 covers 9 bases. The CDR3 extends over 23 amino acids. The J segment lost 2 bases and the V segment lost 4 bases, leaving 28 bases of the junction unmatched. Germline CDR1 SGDLS, CDR2 YYNGEE. The CDR3 region has the DNA TGTGCCAGCAGCACCACAGTGAAATACCCCGGGACAGGGCTCCATTTTACTGGAAACACCATATATTTT. Its translation is CASSTTVKYPGTGLHFTGNTIYF.

The chain has TRBV5-1 and TRBJ1-1; no definite D call. Trimming pared 4 bases from V and 0 bases from J, leaving 7 bases between. This CDR3 contains 13 residues. CDR1 SGHRS and CDR2 YFSETQ come from the germline V gene. Written as DNA, the CDR3 is TGCGCCAGCAGCGACGGGATGAACACTGAAGCTTTCTTT. Translating it yields CASSDGMNTEAFF.

This chain links TRBV19 with TRBJ2-5; 9 nucleotides align to TRBD1. The CDR3 totals 14 residues. Trimming removed 4 bases from V and 9 bases from J; junction bases left unmatched: 9. CDR1 is LNHDA and CDR2 is SQIVND in the germline V gene (reference sequence). The CDR3 loop is CASSTPGTGIPQYF. As DNA, the CDR3 is TGTGCCAGTAGTACACCCGGGACAGGGATCCCCCAGTACTTC.

V is TRBV28 and J is TRBJ2-1, with D unclear. V was shortened by 7 bases and J by 2 bases, with 6 bases between the two germline ends. The CDR3 is made up of 12 amino acids. The germline CDR1 and CDR2 sequences are MDHEN and SYDVKM. CDR3 sequence: CASNFPYNEQFF. The CDR3 DNA follows: TGTGCCAGCAACTTCCCCTACAATGAGCAGTTCTTC.

V and J are TRBV5-4 and TRBJ2-1; 11 bases match TRBD2. The germline V gene has CDR1 SGHNT and CDR2 YYREEE (reference sequence). CDR3 length: 13 amino acids. The junction had 6 bases not matched to a gene; V was cut back by 10 bases and J by 6 bases. The CDR3 sequence: CAGSLAGVNEQFF. The CDR3 coding sequence is TGTGCCGGGTCACTAGCGGGAGTCAATGAGCAGTTCTTC. Supplemented by reference TRBV5-4 and TRBJ2-1, the full variable domain reads ETGVTQSPTHLIKTRGQQVTLRCSSQSGHNTVSWYQQALGQGPQFIFQYYREEENGRGNFPPRFSGLQFPNYSSELNVNALELDDSALYLCAGSLAGVNEQFFGPGTRLTVL.

The chain combines TRBV30 with TRBJ2-6, with TRBD2 matching over 10 bases. The ends lost 1 base at V and 0 bases at J; junction bases unmatched: 9. The CDR3 is 19 residues long. Germline CDR1 reads GTSNPN; CDR2 reads SVGIG (reference sequence). The CDR3 DNA is TGTGCCTGGAGTGACAATCTAGCGGGGGCCTACTCTGGGGCCAACGTCCTGACTTTC. It translates to CAWSDNLAGAYSGANVLTF.

The V and J genes are TRBV30 and TRBJ1-4, with TRBD1 as a possible D gene (5 bases). This CDR3 has 13 amino acids. V gave up 0 bases and J gave up 14 bases, with 16 bases separating them. Germline V gene lookup returns CDR1 GTSNPN and CDR2 SVGIG (reference sequence). The CDR3 loop is CAWSVTGTDDLFF. The CDR3 region has the DNA TGTGCCTGGAGTGTAACCGGGACCGACGATCTGTTTTTT.

The chain employs TRBV9 and TRBJ2-5, with a tentative D call TRBD1 (5 bases). Between the trimmed V and J ends, which lost 2 bases and 5 bases, there was a span of 16 bases. Per germline, CDR1 SGDLS and CDR2 YYNGEE. The CDR3 has 15 residues. DNA of the CDR3: TGTGCCAGCAGCGTTGGGGCGGTCACACAGGAGACCCAGTACTTC. It is translated as CASSVGAVTQETQYF.

The chain combines TRBV21-1 with TRBJ2-7; TRBD1, as called in the table, went unchecked against the DNA. TRBV21-1 is a known pseudogene. This CDR3 has 15 amino acids. The DNA of the CDR3 is TGTGCCAGCAGCACCAGGGGGCAACCAACCTACGAGCAGTACTTC. Its protein product is CASSTRGQPTYEQYF.

This clone was counted once. The chain has TRBV28 and TRBJ2-3, with a weak D call TRBD2 (7 bases). The ends were cut back, 3 bases at V and 4 bases at J, with 17 bases in the middle. Germline CDR1 and CDR2: MDHEN and SYDVKM. This CDR3 spans 16 amino acids. CDR3 nucleotide sequence: TGTGCCAGCAGTTTTTTCGGGGGGCGCGGCGCAGATACGCAGTATTTT. This codes for CASSFFGGRGADTQYF.

The chain joins TRBV29-1 to TRBJ1-2, with D hard to call. This CDR3 comprises 14 residues. Trimming left V 2 bases short and J 2 bases short, with 12 bases between. Germline CDR1 SQVTM, CDR2 ANQGSEA. In DNA form, the CDR3 reads TGCAGCGTTGAACCCCGGGTGGAGAACTATGGCTACACCTTC. Encoded protein: CSVEPRVENYGYTF.

The sample holds a few counts of this clone. The same CDR3 is also encoded by other DNA sequences in this sample. V is TRBV7-9 and J is TRBJ1-1, with no clear D. CDR1 and CDR2 from the germline V gene are SEHNR and FQNEAQ (reference sequence). The CDR3 covers 12 residues. V lost 1 base to trimming and J lost 5 bases, with 5 bases between them. In DNA, the CDR3 is TGTGCCAGCAGCTTAGGGGCGACTGAAGCTTTCTTT. It specifies CASSLGATEAFF.

The chain recombines TRBV25-1 with TRBJ2-7; D is uncertain. V lost 5 bases and J lost 2, with 16 bases in between. The CDR3 has 15 residues. CDR1 and CDR2 (germline): MGHDK, SYGVNS. The CDR3 reads CASSPNDPPTYEQYF. In DNA, the CDR3 is TGTGCCAGCAGTCCAAATGACCCCCCTACCTACGAGCAGTACTTC.

The rearrangement joins TRBV30 to TRBJ2-7, with TRBD2 identical over 10 bases. The CDR3 is 17 amino acids. Germline CDR1 reads GTSNPN; CDR2 reads SVGIG (reference sequence). J lost 9 bases, V lost 2 bases, and 19 bases had no gene match. This chain's CDR3 is CAWSFPSGASGSGVQYF. DNA for the CDR3: TGTGCCTGGAGTTTTCCCTCGGGGGCTAGCGGGAGCGGGGTGCAGTACTTC.

The chain combines TRBV5-6 with TRBJ2-3, with D possibly TRBD2 on 6 matching bases. V lost 3 bases and J 0 bases, leaving 8 bases between the germline ends. Germline V CDR1 and CDR2: SGHDT, YYEEEE. This CDR3 comprises 14 residues. CDR3 loop: CASSWGTSTDTQYF. As DNA, the CDR3 is TGTGCCAGCAGCTGGGGGACTAGCACAGATACGCAGTATTTT.

This chain connects TRBV9 to TRBJ2-3; D gene ambiguous. The V gene's germline CDR1 is SGDLS and CDR2 YYNGEE. This CDR3 contains 13 residues. V shed 4 bases and J shed 2 bases, with 8 bases lying between them. CDR3: CASSSLNTDTQYF. DNA of the CDR3: TGTGCCAGCAGCTCCCTTAACACAGATACGCAGTATTTT. Drawing the rest from reference TRBV9 and TRBJ2-3, the complete variable domain is DSGVTQTPKHLITATGQRVTLRCSPRSGDLSVYWYQQSLDQGLQFLIQYYNGEERAKGNILERFSAQQFPDLHSELNLSSLELGDSALYFCASSSLNTDTQYFGPGTRLTVL.

The rearrangement uses TRBV10-2 and TRBJ2-1; 7 positions agree with TRBD2. V dropped 3 bases and J dropped 9; count of bases not matched to a gene: 5. CDR1 is WSHSY and CDR2 is SAAADI in the germline V gene. This CDR3 region has 13 residues. The DNA of the CDR3 is TGCGCCAGCAGTGATGGGGACTATGGTGAGCAGTTCTTC. Translated, it gives CASSDGDYGEQFF.

This clone was seen a single time. The chain has TRBV30 and TRBJ1-2; D remains ambiguous. The CDR3 length is 18 residues. Germline values: CDR1 GTSNPN, CDR2 SVGIG (reference sequence). V was shortened by 0 bases and J by 1 base, with 21 bases between the two germline ends. The CDR3: CAWSVLLPDSTFNYGYTF. In DNA, the CDR3 is TGTGCCTGGAGTGTACTGCTTCCAGACTCCACTTTTAACTATGGCTACACCTTC.

V and J are TRBV5-6 and TRBJ2-3; no firm D call. Trimming stripped 0 bases from V and 1 base from J, with 6 bases between. The CDR3 is 14 residues long. CDR1 is SGHDT, CDR2 YYEEEE, per germline. CDR3: CASSLDGRTDTQYF. The CDR3 coding sequence is TGTGCCAGCAGCTTGGACGGTCGCACAGATACGCAGTATTTT.

The chain has TRBV4-3 and TRBJ2-1, with TRBD1 identical over 7 bases. Germline values: CDR1 LGHNA, CDR2 YSLEER. V gave up 0 bases and J gave up 5 bases; unmatched junction bases: 10. The CDR3 is 17 amino acids. CDR3 nucleotides: TGCGCCAGCAGCCAAGAGACGACCGGGACAGAAGACAATGAGCAGTTCTTC. Translating gives CASSQETTGTEDNEQFF.

This clone has only a few counts. The sample has other DNA sequences that encode this CDR3 too. The chain recombines TRBV2 with TRBJ1-2; no reliable D call. V gave up 6 bases and J gave up 5 bases, with 7 bases separating them. Germline-derived CDR1 and CDR2 are SNHLY and FYNNEI. This CDR3 has 11 amino acids. DNA for the CDR3: TGTGCCAGCAGGGGATCGTATGGCTACACCTTC. Translating gives CASRGSYGYTF.

This chain uses TRBV5-4 with TRBJ2-7; maybe TRBD2 (5 bases). CDR3 length: 12 residues. The germline V gene encodes CDR1 SGHNT and CDR2 YYREEE (reference sequence). V lost 1 base to trimming and J lost 7 bases, with 9 bases between them. CDR3 sequence: CASSLQPGEQYF. The DNA of the CDR3 is TGTGCCAGCAGCTTGCAACCGGGAGAGCAGTACTTC.

V and J are TRBV14 and TRBJ2-1, with 9 positions matching TRBD2. CDR1 is SGHDN and CDR2 is FVKESK in the germline V gene. V lost 6 bases to trimming and J lost 0 bases; unmatched junction nucleotides: 3. This CDR3 has 15 amino acids. The CDR3 region has the DNA TGTGCCAGCAGAAGCGGGAGGAGCTCCTACAATGAGCAGTTCTTC. Protein: CASRSGRSSYNEQFF.

This rearrangement joins TRBV11-3 to TRBJ1-3; 8 positions match TRBD1. J gave up 1 base and V 5 bases, and 7 bases lay outside the gene matches. Germline V gene data show CDR1 as SGHNT and CDR2 as YENEEA. This CDR3 contains 16 residues. CDR3 residues: CASSARQGRSGNTIYF. The CDR3 coding sequence is TGTGCCAGCAGCGCCAGACAGGGGAGATCTGGAAACACCATATATTTT. Based on the CDR3 plus reference TRBV11-3 and TRBJ1-3, the full variable domain is EAGVVQSPRYKIIEKKQPVAFWCNPISGHNTLYWYLQNLGQGPELLIRYENEEAVDDSQLPKDRFSAERLKGVDSTLKIQPAELGDSAVYLCASSARQGRSGNTIYFGEGSWLTVV.

V is TRBV25-1 and J is TRBJ2-1; 7 positions agree with TRBD2. Unmatched junction bases numbered 8, after V lost 5 bases and J lost 4 bases. The CDR3 loop spans 15 amino acids. Germline lookup yields CDR1 MGHDK and CDR2 SYGVNS. The CDR3 DNA sequence: TGTGCCAGCAGTCAAGCCCTAGCGGCTTACAATGAGCAGTTCTTC. Its translation: CASSQALAAYNEQFF.

This sequence joins TRBV4-1 and TRBJ2-6; TRBD1 is a possible D gene (5 bases). The length of the CDR3 is 14 residues. Trimming shortened V by 5 bases and J by 4 bases, and 9 bases separated the two germline ends. CDR1 is MGHRA and CDR2 is YSYEKL in the germline V gene. As DNA, the CDR3 is TGCGCCAGCAGCGCAGGGTTCGGGGCCAACGTCCTGACTTTC. The encoded protein is CASSAGFGANVLTF.